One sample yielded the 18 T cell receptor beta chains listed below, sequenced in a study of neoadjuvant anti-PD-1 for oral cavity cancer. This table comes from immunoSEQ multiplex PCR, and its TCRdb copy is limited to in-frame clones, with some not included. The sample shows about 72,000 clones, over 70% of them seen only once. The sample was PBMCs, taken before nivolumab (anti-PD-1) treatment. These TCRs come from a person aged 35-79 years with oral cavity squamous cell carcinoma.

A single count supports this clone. The CDR3 nucleotides are TGTGCCAGCAGCCAAGATGCAGGCTACTACGAGCAGTACTTC. Its protein product is CASSQDAGYYEQYF. The rearrangement joins TRBV4-2 to TRBJ2-7; D not certain. Deletions cut 0 bases from V and 3 bases from J, with 9 bases between. The CDR3 has 14 amino acids. Germline CDR1 LGHNA, CDR2 YNFKEQ.

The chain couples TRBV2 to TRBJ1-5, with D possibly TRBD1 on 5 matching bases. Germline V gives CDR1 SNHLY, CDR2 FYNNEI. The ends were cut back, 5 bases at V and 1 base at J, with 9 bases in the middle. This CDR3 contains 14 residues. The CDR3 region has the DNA TGTGCCAGCAGTTGGGGGGAAAGCAATCAGCCCCAGCATTTT. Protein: CASSWGESNQPQHF.

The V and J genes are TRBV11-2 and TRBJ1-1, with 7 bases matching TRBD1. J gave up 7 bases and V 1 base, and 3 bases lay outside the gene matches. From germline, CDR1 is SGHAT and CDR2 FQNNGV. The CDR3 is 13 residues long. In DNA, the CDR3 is TGTGCCAGCAGCTTAGCGGGACAGATTGAAGCTTTCTTT. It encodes CASSLAGQIEAFF.

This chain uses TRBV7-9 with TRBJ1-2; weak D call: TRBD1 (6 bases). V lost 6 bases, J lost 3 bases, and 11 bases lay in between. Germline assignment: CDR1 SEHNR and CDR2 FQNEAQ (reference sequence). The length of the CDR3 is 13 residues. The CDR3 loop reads CASRARGDYGYTF. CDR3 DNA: TGTGCCAGCAGGGCCAGGGGCGACTATGGCTACACCTTC.

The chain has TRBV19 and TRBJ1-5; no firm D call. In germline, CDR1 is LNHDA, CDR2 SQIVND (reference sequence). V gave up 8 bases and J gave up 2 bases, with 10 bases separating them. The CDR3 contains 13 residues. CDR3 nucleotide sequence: TGTGCCAGTGCCGACCTCGGCAATCAGCCCCAGCATTTT. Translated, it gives CASADLGNQPQHF.

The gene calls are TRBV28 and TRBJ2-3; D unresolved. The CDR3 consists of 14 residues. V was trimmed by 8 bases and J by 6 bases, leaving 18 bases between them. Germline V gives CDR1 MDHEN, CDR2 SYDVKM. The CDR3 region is CASGDLGSDDTQYF. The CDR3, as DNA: TGTGCCAGCGGGGATCTCGGGTCGGATGATACGCAGTATTTT. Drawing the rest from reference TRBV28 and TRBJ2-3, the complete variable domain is DVKVTQSSRYLVKRTGEKVFLECVQDMDHENMFWYRQDPGLGLRLIYFSYDVKMKEKGDIPEGYSVSREKKERFSLILESASTNQTSMYLCASGDLGSDDTQYFGPGTRLTVL.

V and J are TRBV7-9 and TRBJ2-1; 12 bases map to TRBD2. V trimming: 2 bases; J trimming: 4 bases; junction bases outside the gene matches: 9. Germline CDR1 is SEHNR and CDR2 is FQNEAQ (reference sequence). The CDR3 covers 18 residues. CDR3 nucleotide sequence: TGTGCCAGCAGCTTATTAAGATCCGGACTAGCGGGGTACAATGAGCAGTTCTTC. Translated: CASSLLRSGLAGYNEQFF.

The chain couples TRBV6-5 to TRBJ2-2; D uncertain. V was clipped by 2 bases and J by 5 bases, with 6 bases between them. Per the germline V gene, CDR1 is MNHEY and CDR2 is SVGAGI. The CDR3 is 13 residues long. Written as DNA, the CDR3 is TGTGCCAGCAGTTACAGGGTAACCGGGGAGCTGTTTTTT. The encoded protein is CASSYRVTGELFF.

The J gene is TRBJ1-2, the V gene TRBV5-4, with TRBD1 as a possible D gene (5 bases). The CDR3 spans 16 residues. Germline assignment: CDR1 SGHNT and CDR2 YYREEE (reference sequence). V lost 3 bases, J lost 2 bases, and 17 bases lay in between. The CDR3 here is CASSSAGALRNYGYTF. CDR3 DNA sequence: TGTGCCAGCAGCTCAGCCGGGGCTCTAAGGAACTATGGCTACACCTTC.

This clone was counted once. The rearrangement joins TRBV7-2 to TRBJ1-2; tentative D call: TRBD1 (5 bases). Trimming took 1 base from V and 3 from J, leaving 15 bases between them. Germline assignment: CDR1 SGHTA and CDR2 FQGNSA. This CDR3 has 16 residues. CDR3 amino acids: CASSLEFGAAHYGYTF. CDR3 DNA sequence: TGTGCCAGCAGCTTAGAATTTGGGGCGGCTCACTATGGCTACACCTTC.

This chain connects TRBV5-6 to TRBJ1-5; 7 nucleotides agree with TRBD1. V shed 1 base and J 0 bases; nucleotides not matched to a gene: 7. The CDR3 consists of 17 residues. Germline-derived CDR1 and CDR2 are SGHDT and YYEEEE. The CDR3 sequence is CASSLSRGWFSNQPQHF. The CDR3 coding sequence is TGTGCCAGCAGCTTGAGCAGGGGGTGGTTTAGCAATCAGCCCCAGCATTTT.

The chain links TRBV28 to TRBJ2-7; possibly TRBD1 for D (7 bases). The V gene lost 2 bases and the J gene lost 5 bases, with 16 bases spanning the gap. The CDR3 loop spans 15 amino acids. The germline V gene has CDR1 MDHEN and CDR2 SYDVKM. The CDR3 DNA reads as TGTGCCAGCAGTTTAGGGCTGACAGGGACTGACGAGCAGTACTTC. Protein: CASSLGLTGTDEQYF.

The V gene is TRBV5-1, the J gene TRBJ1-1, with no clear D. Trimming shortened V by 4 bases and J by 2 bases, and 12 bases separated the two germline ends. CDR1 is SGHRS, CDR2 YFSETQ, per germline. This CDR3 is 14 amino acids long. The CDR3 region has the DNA TGCGCCAGCAGCAGATTCAGGTCTAACACTGAAGCTTTCTTT. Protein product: CASSRFRSNTEAFF. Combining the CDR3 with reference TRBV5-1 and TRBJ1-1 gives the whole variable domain KAGVTQTPRYLIKTRGQQVTLSCSPISGHRSVSWYQQTPGQGLQFLFEYFSETQRNKGNFPGRFSGRQFSNSRSEMNVSTLELGDSALYLCASSRFRSNTEAFFGQGTRLTVV.

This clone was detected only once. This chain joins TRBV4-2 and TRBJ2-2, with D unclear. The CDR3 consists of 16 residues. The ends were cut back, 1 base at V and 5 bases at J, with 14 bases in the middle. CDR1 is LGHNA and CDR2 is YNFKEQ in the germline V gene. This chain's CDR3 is CASSQVLGRRTGELFF. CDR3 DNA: TGTGCCAGCAGCCAAGTATTGGGTAGAAGAACCGGGGAGCTGTTTTTT.

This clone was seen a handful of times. Here the CDR3 DNA reads TGTGCCAGCAGTTACGGAGCAGATACGCAGTATTTT. Amino acids: CASSYGADTQYF. V is TRBV2 and J is TRBJ2-3, with D uncertain. Germline CDR1 reads SNHLY; CDR2 reads FYNNEI. The length of the CDR3 is 12 residues. Trimming cost V 5 bases and J 4 bases, with 7 bases left between them.

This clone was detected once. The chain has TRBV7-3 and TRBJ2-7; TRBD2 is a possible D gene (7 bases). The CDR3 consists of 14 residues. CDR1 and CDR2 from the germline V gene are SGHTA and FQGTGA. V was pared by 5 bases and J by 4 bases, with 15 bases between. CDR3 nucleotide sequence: TGTGCCAGCAGCGCAAGAGGGGGAGGGTACGAGCAGTACTTC. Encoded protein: CASSARGGGYEQYF. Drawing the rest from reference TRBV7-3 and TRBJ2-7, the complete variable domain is GAGVSQTPSNKVTEKGKYVELRCDPISGHTALYWYRQSLGQGPEFLIYFQGTGAADDSGLPNDRFFAVRPEGSVSTLKIQRTERGDSAVYLCASSARGGGYEQYFGPGTRLTVT.

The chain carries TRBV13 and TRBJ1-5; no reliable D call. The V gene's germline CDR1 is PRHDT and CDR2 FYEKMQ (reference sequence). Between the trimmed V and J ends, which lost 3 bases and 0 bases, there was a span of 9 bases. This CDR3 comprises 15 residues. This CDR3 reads CASSLEGFSNQPQHF. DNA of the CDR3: TGTGCCAGCAGCTTGGAGGGATTTAGCAATCAGCCCCAGCATTTT.

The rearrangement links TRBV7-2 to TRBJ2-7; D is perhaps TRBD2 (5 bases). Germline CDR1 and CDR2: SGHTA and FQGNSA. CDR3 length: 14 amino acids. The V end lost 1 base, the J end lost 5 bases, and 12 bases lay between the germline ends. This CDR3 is CASSLERGQDEQYF. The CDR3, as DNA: TGTGCCAGCAGCTTAGAGCGCGGGCAGGACGAGCAGTACTTC.